This paragraph reports one TCR beta chain. Each CDR3 protein gets one entry after TCRdb re-called the reads with MiXCR. The data show more than 650,000 distinct CDR3 sequences, with 35% seen just once and more than 2.5% held by the top ten. Germline V gene data show CDR1 as MDHEN and CDR2 as SYDVKM. The V gene lost 5 bases and the J gene lost 0 bases, with 17 bases spanning the gap. The CDR3 is made up of 17 amino acids. The sample is drawn from a study of T cell repertoires in cytomegalovirus infection. Background on the study: Public signatures in TCR beta pointed to CMV infection and matching HLA type.

Input material: PBMCs. This receptor was taken from a human donor in good health (CMV status not recorded). Some clones in this sample may be carry-over from other donors' samples. The chain joins TRBV28 to TRBJ2-4; D is unclear. Here the CDR3 DNA reads TGTGCCAGCAGTCAACCAAAGACTGCCCTAGCCAAAAACATTCAGTACTTC. This encodes CASSQPKTALAKNIQYF.